This T cell receptor beta chain was observed in a study of cytomegalovirus exposure and HLA in healthy donors. Whole-study findings and limits: The authors considered a cluster of highly shared sequence variants likely to be a sequencing artifact. Later analysis indicated greater clonal expansion among HLA-associated TCR beta chains than among equally common other chains. Among TCR beta chains, those listed as cytomegalovirus-associated numbered under 200. Most TCR sequences showed up rarely, but some public TCRs showed up in many donors.

Unmatched junction bases numbered 10, after V lost 5 bases and J lost 1 base. The CDR3 is made up of 16 amino acids. The germline V gene encodes CDR1 LNHDA and CDR2 SQIVND (reference sequence). PCR used 60 Vbeta primers and 13 Jbeta primers. Data came from immunoSEQ multiplex PCR; TCRdb stores just in-frame clones and leaves some out. The table has fewer than 250,000 clones, roughly three quarters seen once. Remarks on this clone: What it binds is unknown.

This receptor was identified in a woman aged 18-29 years in good health and CMV-seronegative. The V and J genes are TRBV19 and TRBJ2-7; TRBD2 matches 8 bases. Specimen: PBMCs. The CDR3 nucleotides read TGTGCCAGTAGTCCTCGGGAGCGGGGGAGATCCTACGAGCAGTACTTC. As protein: CASSPRERGRSYEQYF.